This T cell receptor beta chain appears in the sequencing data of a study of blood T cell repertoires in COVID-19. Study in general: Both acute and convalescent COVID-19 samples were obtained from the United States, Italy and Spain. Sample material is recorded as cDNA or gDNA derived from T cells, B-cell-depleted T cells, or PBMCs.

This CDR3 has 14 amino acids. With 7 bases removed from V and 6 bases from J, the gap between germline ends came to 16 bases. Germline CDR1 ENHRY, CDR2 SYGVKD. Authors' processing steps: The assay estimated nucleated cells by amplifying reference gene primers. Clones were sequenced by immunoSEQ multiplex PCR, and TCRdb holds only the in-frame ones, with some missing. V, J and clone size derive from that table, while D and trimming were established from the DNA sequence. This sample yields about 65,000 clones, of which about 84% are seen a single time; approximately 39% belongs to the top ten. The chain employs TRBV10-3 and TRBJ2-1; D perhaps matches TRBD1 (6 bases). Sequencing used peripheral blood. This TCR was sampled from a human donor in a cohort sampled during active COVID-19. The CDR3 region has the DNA TGTGCCATCAAGGGGGTGACTGGAGGCAATGAGCAGTTCTTC. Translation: CAIKGVTGGNEQFF.